This TCR beta chain was captured by sequencing in a study of T cells after yellow fever vaccination. Study-level points and caveats: Clones that expanded after primary vaccination mostly reappeared after the booster (96% CD4, 88% CD8). A minor fraction of clonotypes spanned both CD4 and CD8 compartments.

The J segment lost 7 bases and the V segment lost 7 bases, leaving 17 bases of the junction unmatched. The length of the CDR3 is 17 residues. Germline V gene data show CDR1 as LNHNV and CDR2 as YYDKDF (reference sequence). This clonotype was found many times. Its specificity is unknown. Template-switching 5'RACE yielded the TCR cDNA; a universal primer site and UMIs were added in the process. Each CDR3 protein is one row after TCRdb ran MiXCR on the 5' RACE reads. This sample yields about 110,000 distinct CDR3 sequences, of which 8% to 9.5% are seen a single time; roughly 25% belongs to the top ten. The sequences come from CD8+ T cells sorted from PBMCs, collected 45 days after the yellow fever booster vaccination. The chain uses TRBV15 and TRBJ2-7; 12 bases map to TRBD1. The TCR originated in a man aged 25-40 years who received the YFV17D yellow fever vaccine. CDR3 DNA sequence: TGTGCCACCAAGGGACAGGGGGCTGATGCCGGAATTTGGGAGCAGTACTTC. Translating it yields CATKGQGADAGIWEQYF.